This record looks at one TCR beta chain sequence and its context. Antigen unknown. This sample was included in a study of Graves' ophthalmopathy and Graves' hyperthyroidism. Study-level information: Blood was drawn at initial diagnosis, before any treatment. Regarding the study as a whole: As the model predicted ophthalmopathy progression, it achieved a sensitivity of approximately 65% and a specificity of about 78%.

Transcripts of RNA were the source for amplifying TCR beta CDR3 regions. The workflow started with a first-round RT-PCR run with HTBI primers and then moved on to a second-round multiplex PCR. Using its own MiXCR run on the multiplex PCR reads, TCRdb lists one record per CDR3 protein. Found here are a few hundred thousand distinct CDR3 sequences, around a fifth of them singletons; the top ten hold approximately 3.2%. Eligible hyperthyroidism cases comprised new diagnoses of under 2 months' duration in individuals aged 18 to 65. Germline CDR1 is LNHDA and CDR2 is SQIVND (reference sequence). The CDR3 is 15 amino acids. Trimming shortened V by 7 bases and J by 0 bases, and 13 bases separated the two germline ends.

This receptor was identified in a woman in her late teens or twenties with stable Graves' hyperthyroidism. The V and J genes are TRBV19 and TRBJ1-5; D not resolved. Sequencing was carried out using peripheral blood. The CDR3 DNA is TGTGCCAGTAATACGGGCCGATCTAGCAATCAGCCCCAGCATTTT. The encoded protein is CASNTGRSSNQPQHF.